This is a list of T cell receptor beta chains from one sample in a study of T cell responses to AZD1222 COVID-19 vaccine. The table came from immunoSEQ multiplex PCR; TCRdb's copy has only in-frame clones and leaves some out. The table includes approximately 24,000 clones, approximately 85% detected once. The sample consisted of peripheral blood, taken 28 days after the second AZD1222 dose. The receptors come from an adult who received the AZD1222 COVID-19 vaccine. CDR3s include the opening cysteine and the closing phenylalanine or tryptophan. Each record gives: D gene, V gene, J gene, clone size, CDR3 protein, CDR3 DNA. A D gene is named only where the DNA matches it firmly. Clone size is given for some rows only: seen once, a few or many times, or a class if the clone is expanded.

TRBD1	TRBV19	TRBJ1-2	once	CASSIMEGASGYTF	TGTGCCAGTAGTATAATGGAGGGGGCGAGTGGCTACACCTTC
-	TRBV5-1	TRBJ2-7	once	CASSLGPGTLNEQYF	TGCGCCAGCAGCTTGGGCCCCGGGACACTCAACGAGCAGTACTTC
-	TRBV2	TRBJ2-3	-	CASSPTGSTDTQYF	TGTGCCAGCAGCCCGACAGGTAGCACAGATACGCAGTATTTT
-	TRBV28	TRBJ2-7	-	CAVLDGSSYEQYF	TGTGCCGTCCTGGACGGATCATCCTACGAGCAGTACTTC
TRBD1	TRBV7-6	TRBJ1-3	-	CASSQQGSPTSGNTIYF	TGTGCCAGCAGCCAACAGGGGTCACCCACCTCTGGAAACACCATATATTTT
TRBD1	TRBV2	TRBJ1-1	once	CASRGQGSITEAFF	TGTGCCAGCAGGGGACAGGGTTCGATCACTGAAGCTTTCTTT
-	TRBV5-1	TRBJ1-1	-	CASSPRGPPNTEAFF	TGCGCCAGCAGCCCCCGAGGGCCCCCGAACACTGAAGCTTTCTTT
TRBD1	TRBV7-9	TRBJ1-6	-	CASSYGQGTLHF	TGTGCCAGCAGCTATGGACAGGGAACCCTCCACTTT
TRBD1	TRBV7-6	TRBJ2-2	-	CASSFGQGATGELFF	TGTGCCAGCAGCTTCGGACAGGGGGCAACCGGGGAGCTGTTTTTT
-	TRBV7-2	TRBJ1-6	-	CASSLGPTGYGSPLHF	TGTGCCAGCAGCTTAGGACCTACAGGGTACGGTTCACCCCTCCACTTT
-	TRBV6-1	TRBJ1-5	once	CASSEQEGGRPQHF	TGTGCCAGCAGTGAACAAGAAGGAGGTAGGCCCCAGCATTTT
-	TRBV19	TRBJ1-1	once	CAIRRELNTEAFF	TGTGCCATTCGCAGGGAACTGAACACTGAAGCTTTCTTT
-	TRBV3-1/TRBV3-2	TRBJ2-4	-	CASSQRTPKYF	TGTGCCAGCAGCCAACGGACTCCAAAGTACTTC
-	TRBV5-1	TRBJ1-1	-	CASSFQGVNTEAFF	TGCGCCAGCAGTTTTCAAGGGGTGAACACTGAAGCTTTCTTT
-	TRBV15	TRBJ2-1	-	CATSFLPGLFGDEQFF	TGTGCCACCAGTTTTCTTCCGGGACTGTTCGGGGATGAGCAGTTCTTC
-	TRBV9	TRBJ1-5	-	CASSPGGGLNQPQHF	TGTGCCAGCAGCCCCGGGGGGGGGCTGAATCAGCCCCAGCATTTT
-	TRBV4-3	TRBJ1-1	-	CASSQETGTEAFF	TGCGCCAGCAGCCAAGAAACAGGGACCGAAGCTTTCTTT
TRBD2	TRBV28	TRBJ2-7	-	CASSPPLAGGSYEQYF	TGTGCCAGCAGTCCACCTCTAGCGGGGGGTTCCTACGAGCAGTACTTC
TRBD1	TRBV5-8	TRBJ1-1	-	CASSTFYRGLNTEAFF	TGTGCCAGCAGCACATTCTACAGGGGGCTTAACACTGAAGCTTTCTTT
-	TRBV9	TRBJ1-1	-	CASSLHTGNTEAFF	TGTGCCAGCAGCCTCCATACAGGGAACACTGAAGCTTTCTTT
TRBD2	TRBV7-2	TRBJ2-2	-	CASSWGGDHTGELFF	TGTGCCAGCAGCTGGGGGGGAGACCACACCGGGGAGCTGTTTTTT
TRBD1	TRBV2	TRBJ2-4	once	CASSVLGTGEGNIQYF	TGTGCCAGCAGTGTACTAGGGACAGGGGAGGGAAACATTCAGTACTTC
TRBD1	TRBV9	TRBJ1-6	-	CASSGTGENSPLHF	TGTGCCAGCAGTGGGACAGGGGAGAATTCACCCCTCCACTTT
TRBD1	TRBV18	TRBJ1-2	-	CASSPGQGLSKGYTF	TGTGCCAGCTCACCGGGACAGGGGTTAAGCAAAGGCTACACCTTC
TRBD2	TRBV6-5	TRBJ2-5	-	CASSWTSGQETQYF	TGTGCCAGCAGTTGGACTAGCGGCCAAGAGACCCAGTACTTC
-	TRBV5-8	TRBJ2-6	-	CASSGGTEASGANVLTF	TGTGCCAGCAGCGGCGGGACAGAGGCCTCTGGGGCCAACGTCCTGACTTTC
-	TRBV5-1	TRBJ2-7	-	CASSLGSGGAREQYF	TGCGCCAGCAGCTTGGGTTCTGGGGGGGCCCGCGAGCAGTACTTC
-	TRBV5-1	TRBJ1-2	-	CASSSTARGERGYTF	TGCGCCAGCAGCTCTACCGCAAGGGGGGAGCGGGGCTACACCTTC
-	TRBV6-1	TRBJ1-3	-	CASSEIASLGTGNTIYF	TGTGCCAGCAGTGAAATTGCGTCTCTTGGGACGGGAAACACCATATATTTT
TRBD2	TRBV5-1	TRBJ2-1	-	CASSQGLAGAFYNEQFF	TGCGCCAGCAGCCAGGGACTAGCGGGGGCCTTCTACAATGAGCAGTTCTTC
-	TRBV3-1/TRBV3-2	TRBJ1-6	few	CASSQSGNSPLHF	TGTGCCAGCAGCCAGTCTGGAAATTCACCCCTCCACTTT
TRBD1	TRBV11-2	TRBJ1-1	-	CASSLDLPGTATFF	TGTGCCAGCAGCTTAGATCTCCCCGGGACAGCAACTTTCTTT
-	TRBV28	TRBJ1-4	few	CASSPGGLMGEKLFF	TGTGCCAGCAGTCCGGGCGGACTGATGGGTGAAAAACTGTTTTTT
TRBD1	TRBV19	TRBJ1-5	once	CASRAPGGSNQPQHF	TGTGCCAGTAGGGCTCCAGGGGGCTCCAATCAGCCCCAGCATTTT
TRBD2	TRBV7-8	TRBJ2-1	-	CASSSVWYSGGNEQFF	TGTGCCAGCAGCTCCGTCTGGTATAGCGGGGGGAATGAGCAGTTCTTC